Below are 7 T cell receptor beta chains sequenced from a single sample in a study of blood T cell repertoires in COVID-19. Data came from immunoSEQ multiplex PCR; TCRdb stores just in-frame clones and leaves some out. Of about 59,000 clones listed, roughly 87% are singletons. Sequenced sample: peripheral blood. These receptors originate from an elderly man in a cohort sampled during active COVID-19.

This clone was counted between two and nine times. This chain links TRBV18 with TRBJ2-7; the D gene is possibly TRBD2 (6 bases). CDR1 is KGHSH, CDR2 LQKENI, per germline. V lost 3 bases to trimming and J lost 3 bases, with 15 bases between them. The CDR3 runs 15 residues. CDR3: CASSPSGTDLYEQYF. The CDR3 DNA reads TGTGCCAGCTCACCCTCCGGGACTGACCTCTACGAGCAGTACTTC. Filled out from reference TRBV18 and TRBJ2-7, the complete variable domain reads NAGVMQNPRHLVRRRGQEARLRCSPMKGHSHVYWYRQLPEEGLKFMVYLQKENIIDESGMPKERFSAEFPKEGPSILRIQQVVRGDSAAYFCASSPSGTDLYEQYFGPGTRLTVT.

The chain carries TRBV7-2 and TRBJ1-5; tentatively, D is TRBD1 (5 bases). V lost 3 bases and J lost 7, with 13 bases in between. Per the germline V gene, CDR1 is SGHTA and CDR2 is FQGNSA. The CDR3 has 14 amino acids. The CDR3: CASSLGQGGQPQHF. CDR3 DNA: TGTGCCAGCAGCTTGGGGCAGGGTGGCCAGCCCCAGCATTTT.

DNA for the CDR3: TGTGCCAGCAGTTACTCACCGTTTCGATTAGCGGGTAGGGACGAGCAGTACTTC. Its translation: CASSYSPFRLAGRDEQYF. The rearrangement links TRBV6-2 or TRBV6-3 to TRBJ2-7, with 7 bases identical to TRBD2. The length of the CDR3 is 18 residues. V lost 0 bases, J lost 5 bases, and 16 bases stayed unmatched. Per the germline V gene, CDR1 is MNHEY and CDR2 is SVGEGT.

The rearrangement joins TRBV30 to TRBJ2-3, with TRBD2 identical over 9 bases. The CDR3 sequence is 15 residues long. V lost 0 bases, J lost 3 bases, and 4 bases stayed unmatched. CDR1 GTSNPN and CDR2 SVGIG come from the germline V gene (reference sequence). CDR3 in DNA: TGTGCCTGGAGTGTGGGCGGGGGGGTGACAGATACGCAGTATTTT. The encoded protein is CAWSVGGGVTDTQYF.

V usage is TRBV7-3 and J usage is TRBJ2-1; 7 nucleotides line up with TRBD2. This CDR3 spans 14 amino acids. The V and J ends lost 1 base and 15 bases, in that order; junction bases with no gene match: 12. The V gene's germline CDR1 is SGHTA and CDR2 FQGTGA. The CDR3 spells CASSLKGLADPRFF. The CDR3 DNA reads TGTGCCAGCAGCTTAAAAGGGCTAGCGGATCCCCGGTTCTTC. Full variable domain (rest looked up from reference TRBV7-3 and TRBJ2-1): GAGVSQTPSNKVTEKGKYVELRCDPISGHTALYWYRQSLGQGPEFLIYFQGTGAADDSGLPNDRFFAVRPEGSVSTLKIQRTERGDSAVYLCASSLKGLADPRFFGPGTRLTVL.

The chain is built from TRBV2 and TRBJ2-5, with 7 nucleotides matching TRBD1. The CDR3 is 14 residues long. Germline V lookup: CDR1 SNHLY, CDR2 FYNNEI. The V segment lost 7 bases and the J segment 4 bases; nucleotides outside the gene matches: 9. CDR3 in DNA: TGTGCCAGCAATGCACCAGGGGGTATAGAGACCCAGTACTTC. Translating gives CASNAPGGIETQYF.

This chain uses TRBV7-9 with TRBJ1-1; D is perhaps TRBD1 (6 bases). CDR1 and CDR2 from the germline V gene are SEHNR and FQNEAQ (reference sequence). V lost 2 bases to trimming and J lost 1 base, with 14 bases between them. This CDR3 is built from 16 residues. The CDR3 spells CASSLKGDIKNTEAFF. CDR3 DNA sequence: TGTGCCAGCAGCTTAAAAGGGGACATAAAGAACACTGAAGCTTTCTTT.